This is a list of T cell receptor beta chains from one sample in a study of cytomegalovirus exposure and HLA in healthy donors. Generated by immunoSEQ multiplex PCR, the TCRdb table keeps only in-frame clones and is missing some. The data contain more than 150,000 clones, over 70% of them seen just once; the ten biggest clones take up over 1.1%. Sequencing was performed on PBMCs. The receptors derive from a young man in good health and CMV-seronegative. The CDR3 runs from the conserved cysteine through the conserved F or W. A D gene is named only where the DNA matches it firmly.

J gene | V gene | D gene | CDR3 protein
TRBJ2-5 | TRBV9 | . | CASNEGTLLAETQYF
TRBJ2-7 | TRBV13 | . | CASSLRQSYEQYF
TRBJ2-3 | TRBV15 | . | CATSLFQETDTQYF
TRBJ2-3 | TRBV15 | TRBD2 | CATSRDKGSGGVKADTQYF
TRBJ2-5 | TRBV28 | TRBD1 | CASSTAGTGVQETQYF
TRBJ2-3 | TRBV7-3 | TRBD1 | CASSLHTGTGFDTQYF
TRBJ2-7 | TRBV23-1 | TRBD1 | CASSPGQGPHEQYF
TRBJ1-6 | TRBV27 | TRBD1 | CASSQRTGVMNSPLHF
TRBJ1-2 | TRBV7-2 | . | CASSLALGGGGYGYTF
TRBJ2-7 | TRBV25-1 | . | CASSSNYEQYF
TRBJ1-1 | TRBV4-3 | . | CASSHLGEVTEAFF
TRBJ2-3 | TRBV5-4 | TRBD1 | CASSLDRDRGLGVTDTQYF
TRBJ1-1 | TRBV9 | . | CASDRDIGTGLNTEAFF
TRBJ1-1 | TRBV6-6 | . | CAKQIISMNTEAFF
TRBJ2-7 | TRBV27 | . | CASSLLRQGMSYEQYF
TRBJ1-2 | TRBV14 | TRBD1 | CASRRTGEVYGYTF
TRBJ2-7 | TRBV4-2 | . | CASSQEDFYEQYF
TRBJ2-2 | TRBV29-1 | TRBD1 | CSVALDRGTGELFF
TRBJ2-1 | TRBV28 | TRBD2 | CASSSTSGSYNEQFF
TRBJ2-7 | TRBV9 | . | CASSVAGQSYEQYF
TRBJ1-2 | TRBV7-3 | TRBD1 | CASSYGRGRGYTF
TRBJ2-3 | TRBV5-1 | . | CASSLTSAYTDTQYF
TRBJ2-1 | TRBV6-1 | TRBD1 | CASNPDRVAYNEQFF
TRBJ2-3 | TRBV4-1 | TRBD2 | CASSQNVAGWGTDTQYF
TRBJ1-1 | TRBV6-1 | . | CASRGLDTEAFF
TRBJ2-1 | TRBV27 | TRBD2 | CASSRGTSGTYNEQFF
TRBJ2-5 | TRBV28 | . | CASSSGEYQETQYF
TRBJ2-1 | TRBV7-9 | . | CASSVRGSIAGSYNEQFF
TRBJ2-1 | TRBV5-1 | TRBD1 | CASSTGGYGSYNEQFF
TRBJ1-2 | TRBV6-5 | TRBD1 | CASRALGQGFGYTF